The clone carrying this T cell receptor beta chain showed up just a few times. No antigen is known for it. Trimming took 6 bases from V and 3 from J; bases not matched to a gene: 4. The V gene's germline CDR1 is DFQATT and CDR2 SNEGSKA (reference sequence). CDR3 length equals 13 residues. This entry is derived from a study of CD8 T cells in ankylosing spondylitis. TCRdb re-derived calls from the 5' RACE reads in MiXCR, one entry per CDR3 protein. The data contain fewer than 500,000 distinct CDR3 sequences, approximately 26% of them seen just once; the ten biggest clones take up 0.89%. The study's findings and limits: Roughly eight highly homologous variants made up a TCR beta motif, and this motif appeared characteristic of ankylosing spondylitis blood.

This clonotype was obtained from a male donor with ankylosing spondylitis. The chain carries TRBV20-1 and TRBJ2-7; TRBD2 agrees at 11 bases. Sequencing was performed on blood, either unsorted or a sorted T cell fraction (not recorded which). CDR3 coding DNA: TGCAGTGCCATTAGCGGGGGGGGCTACGAGCAGTACTTC. It is translated as CSAISGGGYEQYF.